This paragraph reports one T cell receptor beta chain. Antigen: not known. Assay used: immunoSEQ multiplex PCR; TCRdb lists only in-frame clones, some missing. The sample lists tens of thousands of clones, less than 80% occurring once. Patients with chemo-refractory metastatic non-small-cell lung cancer received focal radiation plus CTLA-4 blockade with ipilimumab. This sample stems from a study of radiotherapy plus CTLA-4 blockade in lung cancer. Overall study: Under 20% of enrolled patients responded objectively, and roughly 31% had disease control. Study results and limitations: Peripheral blood showed expansion of tumor-derived TCR clones after radiotherapy and ipilimumab. Early shifts in blood T cell clones, with interferon-beta, reportedly predicted response best.

This CDR3 spans 13 amino acids. Deletions cut 5 bases from V and 11 bases from J, with 18 bases between. Germline loops: CDR1 MNHEY, CDR2 SVGAGI. The rearrangement links TRBV6-5 to TRBJ1-1, with D possibly being TRBD1 (5 bases). The input for sequencing was peripheral blood, taken from a patient treated with radiotherapy plus ipilimumab. This TCR came from a human donor with non-small cell lung cancer who had a complete response to radiotherapy plus ipilimumab. The CDR3 DNA reads as TGTGCCAGCAGTGAAATTGAAGGATGGGGGGCTTTCTTT. It is translated as CASSEIEGWGAFF.